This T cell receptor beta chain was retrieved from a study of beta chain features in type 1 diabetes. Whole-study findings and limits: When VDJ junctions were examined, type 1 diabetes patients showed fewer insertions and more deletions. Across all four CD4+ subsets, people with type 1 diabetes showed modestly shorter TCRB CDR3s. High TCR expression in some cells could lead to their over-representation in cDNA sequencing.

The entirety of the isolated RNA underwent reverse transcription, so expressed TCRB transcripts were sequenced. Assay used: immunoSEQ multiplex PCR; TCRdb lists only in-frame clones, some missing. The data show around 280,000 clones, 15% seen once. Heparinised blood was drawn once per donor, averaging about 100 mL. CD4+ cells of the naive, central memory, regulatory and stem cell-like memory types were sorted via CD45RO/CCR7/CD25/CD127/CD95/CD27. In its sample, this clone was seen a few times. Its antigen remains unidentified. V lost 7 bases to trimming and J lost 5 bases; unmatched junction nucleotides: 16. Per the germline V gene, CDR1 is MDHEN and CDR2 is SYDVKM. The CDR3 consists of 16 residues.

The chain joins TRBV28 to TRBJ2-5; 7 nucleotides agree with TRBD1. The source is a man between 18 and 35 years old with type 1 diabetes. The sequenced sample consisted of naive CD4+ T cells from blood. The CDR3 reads CASKSRTGGSGETQYF. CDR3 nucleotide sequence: TGTGCCAGCAAGAGTAGGACAGGTGGGAGTGGTGAGACCCAGTACTTC.